This T cell receptor beta chain is drawn from a study of blood T cells in healthy people across ages. Study conclusions and caveats: Versus aged donors, long-lived donors had higher diversity and more naive CD4+ cells.

A remark on this clonotype: The antigen remains undetermined.

Primed by a sample-barcoded 5' primer and a J-beta primer mix, a second PCR proceeded for about 7 to 12 cycles. TCRdb fed the 5' RACE reads into MiXCR, producing one record per CDR3 protein. This sample has roughly 680,000 distinct CDR3 sequences, with more than 45% found just once. Germline V gene data show CDR1 as LGHNT and CDR2 as FRNRAP. This CDR3 region has 15 residues. The chain joins TRBV12-5 to TRBJ2-5; maybe TRBD2 (6 bases). The J call may be incorrect, as the DNA end agrees better with TRBJ2-7. Sequenced material: blood. The receptor's source is a woman older than 75 in good health. CDR3 loop: CASGLVIGGGDEQYF. The CDR3 bases are TGTGCTAGTGGTTTGGTAATCGGGGGAGGCGACGAGCAGTACTTC.